A single sample gave rise to the 5 T cell receptor beta chains below, sequenced in a study of regulatory T cells in long-lasting Graves disease. To make TCR beta libraries, researchers used iRepertoire HTBI primers and Arm-PCR of CDR3 regions. Using its own MiXCR run on the multiplex PCR reads, TCRdb lists one record per CDR3 protein. The data contain 300,000 to 500,000 distinct CDR3 sequences, more than 20% of them singletons. Time point here: persistent/refractory GD, antithyroid drugs over 5 years with positive TRAb. The TCR library was made from RNA that had been extracted from PBMCs in TRIzol. The source material was peripheral blood mononuclear cells (PBMCs), sampled when the disease was refractory, from a patient treated with antithyroid drugs. The receptors shown here come from a female donor with Graves disease.

The chain is built from TRBV6-2 or TRBV6-3 and TRBJ2-7, with a possible D match to TRBD2 (6 bases). Germline V gives CDR1 MNHEY, CDR2 SVGEGT. V was trimmed by 8 bases and J by 5 bases, leaving 16 bases between them. CDR3 length equals 13 residues. In DNA form, the CDR3 reads TGTGCCAGCGATCTTACGGGAGTTAACGAGCAGTACTTC. It translates to CASDLTGVNEQYF.

This clonotype was counted once. The chain carries TRBV5-4 and TRBJ2-5; 7 bases are shared with TRBD2. The germline V gene has CDR1 SGHNT and CDR2 YYREEE (reference sequence). Losses at the gene ends were 4 bases for V and 7 bases for J; bases not matched to a gene: 7. The CDR3 length is 13 residues. The CDR3 reads CASSESIAGTQYF. CDR3 bases: TGTGCCAGCAGCGAATCTATAGCGGGGACCCAGTACTTC.

This clonotype was detected only a few times. This chain connects TRBV7-2 to TRBJ2-7; 7 bases are a match to TRBD2. The CDR3 is 16 amino acids. V lost 10 bases and J lost 9; bases outside the gene matches: 24. Germline CDR1 reads SGHTA; CDR2 reads FQGNSA. The chain's CDR3 is CATMGGRDPAGFRQYF. In DNA form, the CDR3 reads TGTGCCACCATGGGGGGGAGGGACCCGGCTGGTTTTCGGCAGTACTTC.

This clonotype was detected a few times. V usage is TRBV6-1 and J usage is TRBJ1-1, with D possibly TRBD1 on 5 matching bases. V was shortened by 5 bases and J by 1 base, with 14 bases between the two germline ends. From germline, CDR1 is MNHNS and CDR2 SASEGT. The CDR3 has 15 amino acids. The CDR3 nucleotides read TGTGCCAGCAGTACCGACGGGGCTGGGAACACTGAAGCTTTCTTT. Its protein product is CASSTDGAGNTEAFF.

The J gene is TRBJ1-1, the V gene TRBV6-1; no clear D gene. V was trimmed by 2 bases and J by 4 bases, leaving 11 bases between them. The germline V gene has CDR1 MNHNS and CDR2 SASEGT. The CDR3 runs to 14 residues. The CDR3 coding sequence is TGTGCCAGCAGTGAAAGAGGGTGGAGCACTGAAGCTTTCTTT. It yields the protein CASSERGWSTEAFF.